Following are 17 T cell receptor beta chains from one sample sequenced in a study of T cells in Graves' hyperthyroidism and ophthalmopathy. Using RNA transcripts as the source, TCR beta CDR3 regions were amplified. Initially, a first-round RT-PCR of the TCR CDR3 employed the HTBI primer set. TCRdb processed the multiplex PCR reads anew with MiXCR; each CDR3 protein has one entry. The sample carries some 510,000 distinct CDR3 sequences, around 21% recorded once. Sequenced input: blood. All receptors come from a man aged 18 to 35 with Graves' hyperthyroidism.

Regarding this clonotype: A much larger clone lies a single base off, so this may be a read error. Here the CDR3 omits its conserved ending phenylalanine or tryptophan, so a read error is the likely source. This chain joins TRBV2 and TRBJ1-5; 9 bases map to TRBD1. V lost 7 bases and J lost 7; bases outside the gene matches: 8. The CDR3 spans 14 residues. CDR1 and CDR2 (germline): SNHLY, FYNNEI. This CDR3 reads CASITDRGGQPQHL. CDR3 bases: TGTGCCAGCATAACCGACAGGGGGGGGCAGCCCCAGCATTTG.

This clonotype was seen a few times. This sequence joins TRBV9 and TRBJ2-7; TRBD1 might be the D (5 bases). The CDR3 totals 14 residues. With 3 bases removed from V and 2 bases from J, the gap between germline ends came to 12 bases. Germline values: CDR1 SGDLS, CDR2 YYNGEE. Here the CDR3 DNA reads TGTGCCAGCAGCGCAGAAGGGGCTCCCTACGAGCAGTACTTC. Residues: CASSAEGAPYEQYF.

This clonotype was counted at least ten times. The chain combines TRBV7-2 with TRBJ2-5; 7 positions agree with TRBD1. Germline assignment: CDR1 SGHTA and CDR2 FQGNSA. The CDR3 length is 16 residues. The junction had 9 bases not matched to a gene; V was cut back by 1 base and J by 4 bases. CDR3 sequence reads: CASSLGRQGVGETQYF. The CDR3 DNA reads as TGTGCCAGCAGCTTAGGGAGACAGGGAGTCGGAGAGACCCAGTACTTC.

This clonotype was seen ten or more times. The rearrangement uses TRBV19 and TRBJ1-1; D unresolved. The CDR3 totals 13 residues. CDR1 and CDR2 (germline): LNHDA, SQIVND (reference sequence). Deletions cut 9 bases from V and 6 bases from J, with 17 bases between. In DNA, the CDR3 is TGTGCCAGCCTACTTTCGGGAGTGGCTGAAGCTTTCTTT. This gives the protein CASLLSGVAEAFF.

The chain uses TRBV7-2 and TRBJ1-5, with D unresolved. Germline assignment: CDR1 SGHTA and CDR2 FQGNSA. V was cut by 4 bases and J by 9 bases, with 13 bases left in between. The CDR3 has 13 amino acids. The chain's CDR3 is CASSSRTDSPQHF. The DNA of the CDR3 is TGTGCCAGCAGCTCGAGGACGGACTCGCCCCAGCATTTT.

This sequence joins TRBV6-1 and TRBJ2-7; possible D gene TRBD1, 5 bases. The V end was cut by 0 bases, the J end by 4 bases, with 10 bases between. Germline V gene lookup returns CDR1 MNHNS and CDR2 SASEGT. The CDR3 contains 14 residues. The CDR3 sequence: CASSEARRTYEQYF. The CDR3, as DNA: TGTGCCAGCAGTGAAGCACGACGGACATACGAGCAGTACTTC.

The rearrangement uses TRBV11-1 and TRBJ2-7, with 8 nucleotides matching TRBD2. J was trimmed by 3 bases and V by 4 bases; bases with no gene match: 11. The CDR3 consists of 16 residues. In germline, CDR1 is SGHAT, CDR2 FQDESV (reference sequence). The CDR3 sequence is CASSSTSGTSDYEQYF. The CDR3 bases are TGTGCCAGCAGCTCGACTTCCGGGACTAGTGACTACGAGCAGTACTTC.

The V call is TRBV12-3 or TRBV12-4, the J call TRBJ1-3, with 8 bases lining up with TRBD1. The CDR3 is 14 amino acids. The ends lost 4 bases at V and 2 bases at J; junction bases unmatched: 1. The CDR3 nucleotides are TGTGCCAGCAGTTCAGGGGGCGCTGGAAACACCATATATTTT. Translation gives CASSSGGAGNTIYF.

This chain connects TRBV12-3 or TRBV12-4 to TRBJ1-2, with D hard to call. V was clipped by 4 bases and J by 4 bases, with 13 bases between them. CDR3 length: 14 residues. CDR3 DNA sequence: TGTGCCAGCAGTTCCCCGGCTGACCTCTATGGCTACACCTTC. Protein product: CASSSPADLYGYTF.

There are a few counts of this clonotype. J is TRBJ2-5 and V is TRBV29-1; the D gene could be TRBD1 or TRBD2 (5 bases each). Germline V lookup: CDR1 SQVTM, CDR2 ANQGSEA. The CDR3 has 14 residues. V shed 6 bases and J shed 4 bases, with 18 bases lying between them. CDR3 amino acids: CSVVILGDGETQYF. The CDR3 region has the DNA TGCAGCGTGGTGATTTTGGGGGACGGAGAGACCCAGTACTTC. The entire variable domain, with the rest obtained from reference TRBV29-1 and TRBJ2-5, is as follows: SAVISQKPSRDICQRGTSLTIQCQVDSQVTMMFWYRQQPGQSLTLIATANQGSEATYESGFVIDKFPISRPNLTFSTLTVSNMSPEDSSIYLCSVVILGDGETQYFGPGTRLLVL.

The CDR3 DNA reads TGTGCCTGGAGAGGCAACAAAAACATTCAGTACTTC. Its protein is CAWRGNKNIQYF. The chain recombines TRBV30 with TRBJ2-4; D gene unclear. The CDR3 totals 12 residues. CDR1 is GTSNPN, CDR2 SVGIG, per germline (reference sequence). Trimming removed 3 bases from V and 3 bases from J, with 6 bases in between. Filled out from reference TRBV30 and TRBJ2-4, the complete variable domain reads SQTIHQWPATLVQPVGSPLSLECTVEGTSNPNLYWYRQAAGRGLQLLFYSVGIGQISSEVPQNLSASRPQDRQFILSSKKLLLSDSGFYLCAWRGNKNIQYFGAGTRLSVL.

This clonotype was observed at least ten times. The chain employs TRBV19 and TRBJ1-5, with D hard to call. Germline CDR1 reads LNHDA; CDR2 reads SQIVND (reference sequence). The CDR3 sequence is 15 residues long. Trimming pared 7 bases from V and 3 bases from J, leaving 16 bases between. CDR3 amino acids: CASTPYEPSNQPQHF. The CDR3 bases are TGTGCCAGTACCCCTTACGAACCTTCCAATCAGCCCCAGCATTTT.

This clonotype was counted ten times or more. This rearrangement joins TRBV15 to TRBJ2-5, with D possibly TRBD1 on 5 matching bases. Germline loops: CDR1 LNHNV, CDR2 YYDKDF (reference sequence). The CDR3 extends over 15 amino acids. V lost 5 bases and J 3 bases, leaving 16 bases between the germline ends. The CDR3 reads CATSVDLRGKETQYF. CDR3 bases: TGTGCCACCAGCGTGGACCTTAGGGGAAAAGAGACCCAGTACTTC.

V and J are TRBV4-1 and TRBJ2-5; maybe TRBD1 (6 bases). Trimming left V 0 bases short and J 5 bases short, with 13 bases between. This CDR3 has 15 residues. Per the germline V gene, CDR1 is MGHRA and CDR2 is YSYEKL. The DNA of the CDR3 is TGCGCCAGCAGCCAAGATGGGGACATCCAGGAGACCCAGTACTTC. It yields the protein CASSQDGDIQETQYF.

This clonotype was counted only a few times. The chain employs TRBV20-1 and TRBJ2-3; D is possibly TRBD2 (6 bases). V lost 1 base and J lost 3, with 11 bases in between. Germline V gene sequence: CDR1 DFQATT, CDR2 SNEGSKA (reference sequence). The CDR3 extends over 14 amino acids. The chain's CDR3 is CSARVLLATDTQYF. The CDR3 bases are TGCAGTGCTAGAGTTCTACTAGCTACAGATACGCAGTATTTT.

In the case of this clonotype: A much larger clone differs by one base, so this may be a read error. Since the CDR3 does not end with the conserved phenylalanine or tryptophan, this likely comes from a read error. The CDR3 DNA reads as TGTGCCAGCAGTAGCGAGGTCCTTAACTATGGCTACACCGTC. As protein: CASSSEVLNYGYTV. The V call is TRBV2, the J call TRBJ1-2; no firm D call. V was clipped by 5 bases and J by 1 base, with 11 bases between them. The germline gives CDR1 SNHLY, CDR2 FYNNEI. The CDR3 covers 14 residues.

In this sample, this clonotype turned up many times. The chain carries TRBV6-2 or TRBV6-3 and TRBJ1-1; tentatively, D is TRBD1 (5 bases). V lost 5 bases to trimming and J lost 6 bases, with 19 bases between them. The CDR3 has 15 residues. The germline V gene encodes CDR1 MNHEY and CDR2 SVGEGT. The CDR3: CASSDGGDYISEAFF. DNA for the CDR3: TGTGCCAGCAGTGACGGGGGGGACTACATCTCTGAAGCTTTCTTT.